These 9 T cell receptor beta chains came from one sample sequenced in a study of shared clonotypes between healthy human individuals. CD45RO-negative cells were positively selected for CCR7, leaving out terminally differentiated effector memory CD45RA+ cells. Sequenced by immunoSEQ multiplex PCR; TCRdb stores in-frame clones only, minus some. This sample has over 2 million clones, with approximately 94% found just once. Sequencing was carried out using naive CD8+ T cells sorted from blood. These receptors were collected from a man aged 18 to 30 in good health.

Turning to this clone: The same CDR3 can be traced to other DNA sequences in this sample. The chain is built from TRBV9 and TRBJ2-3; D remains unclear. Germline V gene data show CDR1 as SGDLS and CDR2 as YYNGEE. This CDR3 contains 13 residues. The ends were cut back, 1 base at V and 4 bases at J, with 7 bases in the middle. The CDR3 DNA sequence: TGTGCCAGCAGCGTAAACAGTCCAGATACGCAGTATTTT. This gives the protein CASSVNSPDTQYF.

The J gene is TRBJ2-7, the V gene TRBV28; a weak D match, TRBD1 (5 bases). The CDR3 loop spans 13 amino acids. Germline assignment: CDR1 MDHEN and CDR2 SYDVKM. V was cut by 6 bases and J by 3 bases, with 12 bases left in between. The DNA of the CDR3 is TGTGCCAGCAGCGACCAGGGTGGCTACGAGCAGTACTTC. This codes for CASSDQGGYEQYF.

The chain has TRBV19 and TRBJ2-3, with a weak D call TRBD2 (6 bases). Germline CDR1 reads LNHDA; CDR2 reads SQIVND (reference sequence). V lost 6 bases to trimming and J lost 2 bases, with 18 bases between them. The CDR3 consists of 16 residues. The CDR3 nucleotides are TGTGCCAGTAGGTCGGGGGTCGGAACTTACACAGATACGCAGTATTTT. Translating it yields CASRSGVGTYTDTQYF.

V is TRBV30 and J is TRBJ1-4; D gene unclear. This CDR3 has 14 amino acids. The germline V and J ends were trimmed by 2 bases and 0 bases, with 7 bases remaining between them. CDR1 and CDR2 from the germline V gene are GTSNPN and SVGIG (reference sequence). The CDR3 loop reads CAWSKTPTNEKLFF. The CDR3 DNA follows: TGTGCCTGGAGTAAGACACCAACTAATGAAAAACTGTTTTTT.

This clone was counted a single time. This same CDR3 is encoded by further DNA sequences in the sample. CDR3 in DNA: TGTGCCAGCAGTTTGTATTCCGAGCGTTTGGAACTAACTGAAGCTTTCTTT. Translating gives CASSLYSERLELTEAFF. This chain uses TRBV5-6 with TRBJ1-1; D ambiguous. CDR3 size: 17 residues. The V end lost 5 bases, the J end lost 5 bases, and 25 bases lay between the germline ends. Per the germline V gene, CDR1 is SGHDT and CDR2 is YYEEEE. Based on the CDR3 plus reference TRBV5-6 and TRBJ1-1, the full variable domain is DAGVTQSPTHLIKTRGQQVTLRCSPKSGHDTVSWYQQALGQGPQFIFQYYEEEERQRGNFPDRFSGHQFPNYSSELNVNALLLGDSALYLCASSLYSERLELTEAFFGQGTRLTVV.

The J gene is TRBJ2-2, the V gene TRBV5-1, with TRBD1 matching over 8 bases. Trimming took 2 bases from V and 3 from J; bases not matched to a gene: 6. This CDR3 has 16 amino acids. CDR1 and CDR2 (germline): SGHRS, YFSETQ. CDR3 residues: CASSFFGQGDTGELFF. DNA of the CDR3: TGCGCCAGCAGCTTCTTCGGACAGGGTGACACCGGGGAGCTGTTTTTT. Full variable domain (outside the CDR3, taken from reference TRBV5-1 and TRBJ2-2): KAGVTQTPRYLIKTRGQQVTLSCSPISGHRSVSWYQQTPGQGLQFLFEYFSETQRNKGNFPGRFSGRQFSNSRSEMNVSTLELGDSALYLCASSFFGQGDTGELFFGEGSRLTVL.

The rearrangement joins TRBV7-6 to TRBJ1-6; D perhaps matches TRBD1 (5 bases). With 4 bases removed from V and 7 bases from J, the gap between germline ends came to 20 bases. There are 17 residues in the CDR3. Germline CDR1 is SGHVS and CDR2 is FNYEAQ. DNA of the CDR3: TGTGCCAGCAGCTCTCAAGGGGTGGGCAGTCCAAATTCACCCCTCCACTTT. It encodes CASSSQGVGSPNSPLHF.

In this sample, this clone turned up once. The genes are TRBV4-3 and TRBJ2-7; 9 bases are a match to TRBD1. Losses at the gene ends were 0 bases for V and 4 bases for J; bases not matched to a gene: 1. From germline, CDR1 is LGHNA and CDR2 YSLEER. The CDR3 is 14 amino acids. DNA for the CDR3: TGCGCCAGCAGCCAAGAAGGACAGGGGTACGAGCAGTACTTC. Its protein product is CASSQEGQGYEQYF.

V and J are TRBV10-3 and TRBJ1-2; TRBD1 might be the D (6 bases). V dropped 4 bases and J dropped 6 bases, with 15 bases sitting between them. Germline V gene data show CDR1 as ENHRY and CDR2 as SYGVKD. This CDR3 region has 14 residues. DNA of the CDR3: TGTGCCATCAGTGCCCCCCCAGGGGTAGATGGCTACACCTTC. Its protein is CAISAPPGVDGYTF.